Listed here are 2 T cell receptor beta chains from one sample, sequenced in a study of PD-1 blockade in mismatch repair-deficient tumors. Only in-frame clones appear in the TCRdb table, and some are missing; sequencing was by immunoSEQ multiplex PCR. The sample gives around 100,000 clones, more than 60% of which show up once; 4.7% is in the top ten. The sequencing used peripheral blood, collected 60 weeks after starting pembrolizumab. The receptors were sampled from an adult with mismatch repair-deficient cancer.

The chain employs TRBV29-1 and TRBJ2-6; D gene uncertain. The CDR3 is 13 residues long. Trimming removed 6 bases at V and 1 base at J, with 7 bases between. Germline V gives CDR1 SQVTM, CDR2 ANQGSEA. The chain's CDR3 is CSVHESGANVLTF. CDR3 bases: TGCAGCGTGCACGAATCTGGGGCCAACGTCCTGACTTTC.

V gene TRBV18 combines with J gene TRBJ1-3; D is undetermined. Germline V lookup: CDR1 KGHSH, CDR2 LQKENI. Deletions cut 2 bases from V and 4 bases from J, with 12 bases between. The CDR3 covers 15 residues. The CDR3 sequence: CASSPSNARGNTIYF. For the CDR3, the DNA is TGTGCCAGCTCACCAAGTAATGCCCGCGGAAACACCATATATTTT. The complete variable domain, with remaining parts taken from reference TRBV18 and TRBJ1-3, reads NAGVMQNPRHLVRRRGQEARLRCSPMKGHSHVYWYRQLPEEGLKFMVYLQKENIIDESGMPKERFSAEFPKEGPSILRIQQVVRGDSAAYFCASSPSNARGNTIYFGEGSWLTVV.